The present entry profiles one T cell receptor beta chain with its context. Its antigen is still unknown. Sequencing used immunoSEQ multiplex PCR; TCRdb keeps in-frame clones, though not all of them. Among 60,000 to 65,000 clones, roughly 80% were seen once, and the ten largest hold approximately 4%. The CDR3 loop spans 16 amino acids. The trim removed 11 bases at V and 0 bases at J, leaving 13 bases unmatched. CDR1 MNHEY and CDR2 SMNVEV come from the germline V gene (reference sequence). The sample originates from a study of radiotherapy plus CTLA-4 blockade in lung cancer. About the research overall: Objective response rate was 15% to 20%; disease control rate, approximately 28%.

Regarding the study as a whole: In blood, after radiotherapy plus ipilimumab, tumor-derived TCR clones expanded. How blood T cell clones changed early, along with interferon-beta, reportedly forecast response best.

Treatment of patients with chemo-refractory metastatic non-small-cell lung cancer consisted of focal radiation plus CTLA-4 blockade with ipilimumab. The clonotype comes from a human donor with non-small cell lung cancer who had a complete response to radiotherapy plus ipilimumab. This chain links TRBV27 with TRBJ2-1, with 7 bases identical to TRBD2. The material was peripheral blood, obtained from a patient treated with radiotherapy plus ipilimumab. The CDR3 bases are TGTGCCGCTAGGAGCGGGGTCTCCAGCTCCTACAATGAGCAGTTCTTC. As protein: CAARSGVSSSYNEQFF.